The clone carrying this TCR beta chain showed up just a few times. CDR3 length: 15 residues. The V end was cut by 7 bases, the J end by 8 bases, with 18 bases between. From germline, CDR1 is SNHLY and CDR2 FYNNEI. Method: immunoSEQ multiplex PCR; TCRdb's copy keeps in-frame clones and lacks some. Altogether about 41,000 clones are present, around 69% being singletons, with the ten largest covering over 2%. The sample originates from a study of PD-1 blockade in classical Hodgkin lymphoma. Looking at the study overall: Intravenous delivery of nivolumab at 3 mg/kg to patients occurred every 2 weeks.

The time point is: cycle 4 day 1 (C4D1), after less than 7 weeks of nivolumab. The patients all showed relapse after autologous stem cell transplantation, while their brentuximab vedotin exposure varied. The TCR comes from a human donor with classical Hodgkin lymphoma. Sequenced material: peripheral blood mononuclear cells (PBMCs), taken before the fourth cycle of nivolumab. This chain uses TRBV2 with TRBJ1-6; D gene unclear. The CDR3 region has the DNA TGTGCCAGCACCGAGAGACGACTCGGGGATTCACCCCTCCACTTT. The encoded protein is CASTERRLGDSPLHF.